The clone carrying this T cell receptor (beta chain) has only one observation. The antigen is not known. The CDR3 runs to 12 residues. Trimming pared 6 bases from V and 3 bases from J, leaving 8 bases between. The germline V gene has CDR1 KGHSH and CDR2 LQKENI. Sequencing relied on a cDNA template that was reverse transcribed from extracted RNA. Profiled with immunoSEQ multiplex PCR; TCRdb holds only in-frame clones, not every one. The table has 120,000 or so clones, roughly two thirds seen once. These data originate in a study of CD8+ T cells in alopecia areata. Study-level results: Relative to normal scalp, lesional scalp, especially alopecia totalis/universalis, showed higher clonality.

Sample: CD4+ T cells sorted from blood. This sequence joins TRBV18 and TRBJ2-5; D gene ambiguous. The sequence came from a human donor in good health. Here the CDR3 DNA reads TGTGCCAGCTCCCAATCGGAAGAGACCCAGTACTTC. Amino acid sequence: CASSQSEETQYF.